This paragraph covers one T cell receptor beta chain sequence. Participants' reported clinical history set cohort assignment. The data originate from a study of blood T cell repertoires in COVID-19. Across the study: COVID-19 samples, acute and convalescent, were from the United States, Italy and Spain. From T cells, B-cell-depleted T cells, or PBMCs came the material, which was cDNA or gDNA.

Original processing notes: Nucleated cell number was recorded as an estimate derived from reference gene primer amplification. The table came from immunoSEQ multiplex PCR; TCRdb's copy has only in-frame clones and leaves some out. V and J calls and clone size follow that table, whereas D and trimming were derived from the DNA. The sample holds 250,000 to 300,000 clones; about 86% are singletons and the top ten take 3.5% to 5%. CDR3 length: 15 residues. V shed 2 bases, J shed 6 bases, and the junction held 6 bases outside the gene matches. Per the germline V gene, CDR1 is MGHRA and CDR2 is YSYEKL. Specimen: PBMCs or T cells enriched from blood (not recorded which). The TCR sequence derives from a man between 25 and 39 years old with acute COVID-19. The chain couples TRBV4-1 to TRBJ2-3, with 9 bases matching TRBD2. The DNA of the CDR3 is TGCGCCAGCAGCCAACTAGCGGGATCGGGGGATACGCAGTATTTT. It translates to CASSQLAGSGDTQYF.